This TCR beta chain stems from a study of T cell responses to AZD1222 COVID-19 vaccine. Across the whole study: Second-dose schedules of about 4 or about 12 weeks were combined.

Study outcomes and limitations: The study reported that nearly half of spike-specific TCRs target unmutated variant regions. Donors skewed white British and female; clonal diversity was possibly underestimated. Just 5 or 6 AZD1222 recipients tested seropositive at baseline.

Repertoires were generated with immunoSEQ multiplex PCR, while TCRdb's copy carries only in-frame clones and drops some. The table includes more than 85,000 clones, about 85% detected once. This clone was seen only once. Its target is not known. Trimming removed 0 bases from V and 7 bases from J, with 14 bases in between. The germline CDR1 and CDR2 sequences are SGDLS and YYNGEE. There are 15 residues in the CDR3. The TCR comes from an adult in good health. Here the sequenced sample was peripheral blood, taken on day 0 of AZD1222 vaccination. The chain has TRBV9 and TRBJ1-5; possible D gene TRBD1, 6 bases. The CDR3 sequence: CASSVDAGAKQPQHF. Written as DNA, the CDR3 is TGTGCCAGCAGCGTAGATGCGGGGGCCAAACAGCCCCAGCATTTT.